This T cell receptor beta chain was observed in a study of spatial heterogeneity in lung cancer (dated by TCRdb to between 2018 and 2021). Regarding the research as a whole: Beta-chain transcripts were consistently detected in greater numbers than alpha-chain transcripts, which likely reflects a higher abundance of beta-chain transcripts. In the raw uncorrected reads, each unique combination of TCR and UMI appeared more than ten times on average. In non-small cell lung cancer, the study made a quantitative comparison of TCR alpha and beta repertoires among multiple tumor regions, matched nontumor lung and blood. TCR repertoire features were related to nonsynonymous mutation counts determined by whole-exome sequencing of tumor tissue. Both alpha and beta chains were TCR-sequenced in samples taken at surgery, namely 220 tumor regions, fewer than 85 matched nontumor lung samples and about 58 PBMC samples. Paper-wide results and their limitations: Confirming at a functional level the hypothesis that regional TCRs recognize regional mutations was considered to require additional single-cell paired TCR alpha and beta sequencing.

The method was 5' RACE. The instrument given in TCRdb is NextSeq 500. In the TCR library protocol, a unique molecular identifier was attached to each TCR cDNA molecule so that PCR and sequencing errors could be corrected. As for how the authors treated the data: Decombinator tools were used for TCR identification, UMI-based error correction and CDR3 extraction. TCRs above a frequency of 2 per 1,000, corresponding to the top 1% of the tumor frequency distribution, were defined as expanded. Renyi diversity was calculated using the R vegan package after each repertoire was subsampled 100 times to 5,000 TCRs. CDR3 similarity networks were built from amino acid triplet string-kernel similarity, connecting CDR3s with pairwise similarity above 0.82. TCRdb reprocessed the public reads (quality trimming at Q25 with fastp, clone calling with MiXCR) and kept in-frame beta chains. Rows with a matching CDR3 protein are joined into one entry that keeps the most common DNA and genes. TCRdb, not the authors, supplied the V and J calls. The sample has more than 2,500 distinct CDR3 sequences on record, over 6.5% of them singletons. The ten biggest clones cover approximately 21% of the sample.

At least ten counts were recorded for this clonotype. It lacks a known antigen. One base away there is no much larger clone; base qualities are not given. Inclusive of the bounding cysteine and phenylalanine, the CDR3 is 16 residues long. The entry retains the CDR3 DNA only, 48 bases that are in frame from base 1. V and J lose 3 bases and 0 bases, and a span of 9 bases separates them. CDR1 and CDR2 are drawn from the germline V gene (reference sequence): LNHDA, SQIVND. The meaning of the sample's time point label: sample taken at primary tumor resection. Donors were some 78 patients with early-stage, untreated non-small cell lung cancer from the lung TRACERx cohort. Without any cell sorting, TCR sequencing was performed on whole RNA extracted either from tumor and nontumor lung tissue or from cryopreserved PBMC samples. Only patients with enough RNA available from two or more tumor regions were chosen for TCR sequencing. Tumor and adjacent nontumor lung specimens were reviewed by a lung pathologist before selection.

Recombination joined TRBV19 with TRBJ2-6; no D gene can be assigned with confidence. The receptor was derived from a male donor with early-stage non-small cell lung cancer. The sample consisted of normal lung tissue next to the tumor, taken at surgery. The nucleotides read TGTGCCAGTAGTATTGGGCTCCGCTCTGGGGCCAACGTCCTGACTTTC. This gives the protein CASSIGLRSGANVLTF.